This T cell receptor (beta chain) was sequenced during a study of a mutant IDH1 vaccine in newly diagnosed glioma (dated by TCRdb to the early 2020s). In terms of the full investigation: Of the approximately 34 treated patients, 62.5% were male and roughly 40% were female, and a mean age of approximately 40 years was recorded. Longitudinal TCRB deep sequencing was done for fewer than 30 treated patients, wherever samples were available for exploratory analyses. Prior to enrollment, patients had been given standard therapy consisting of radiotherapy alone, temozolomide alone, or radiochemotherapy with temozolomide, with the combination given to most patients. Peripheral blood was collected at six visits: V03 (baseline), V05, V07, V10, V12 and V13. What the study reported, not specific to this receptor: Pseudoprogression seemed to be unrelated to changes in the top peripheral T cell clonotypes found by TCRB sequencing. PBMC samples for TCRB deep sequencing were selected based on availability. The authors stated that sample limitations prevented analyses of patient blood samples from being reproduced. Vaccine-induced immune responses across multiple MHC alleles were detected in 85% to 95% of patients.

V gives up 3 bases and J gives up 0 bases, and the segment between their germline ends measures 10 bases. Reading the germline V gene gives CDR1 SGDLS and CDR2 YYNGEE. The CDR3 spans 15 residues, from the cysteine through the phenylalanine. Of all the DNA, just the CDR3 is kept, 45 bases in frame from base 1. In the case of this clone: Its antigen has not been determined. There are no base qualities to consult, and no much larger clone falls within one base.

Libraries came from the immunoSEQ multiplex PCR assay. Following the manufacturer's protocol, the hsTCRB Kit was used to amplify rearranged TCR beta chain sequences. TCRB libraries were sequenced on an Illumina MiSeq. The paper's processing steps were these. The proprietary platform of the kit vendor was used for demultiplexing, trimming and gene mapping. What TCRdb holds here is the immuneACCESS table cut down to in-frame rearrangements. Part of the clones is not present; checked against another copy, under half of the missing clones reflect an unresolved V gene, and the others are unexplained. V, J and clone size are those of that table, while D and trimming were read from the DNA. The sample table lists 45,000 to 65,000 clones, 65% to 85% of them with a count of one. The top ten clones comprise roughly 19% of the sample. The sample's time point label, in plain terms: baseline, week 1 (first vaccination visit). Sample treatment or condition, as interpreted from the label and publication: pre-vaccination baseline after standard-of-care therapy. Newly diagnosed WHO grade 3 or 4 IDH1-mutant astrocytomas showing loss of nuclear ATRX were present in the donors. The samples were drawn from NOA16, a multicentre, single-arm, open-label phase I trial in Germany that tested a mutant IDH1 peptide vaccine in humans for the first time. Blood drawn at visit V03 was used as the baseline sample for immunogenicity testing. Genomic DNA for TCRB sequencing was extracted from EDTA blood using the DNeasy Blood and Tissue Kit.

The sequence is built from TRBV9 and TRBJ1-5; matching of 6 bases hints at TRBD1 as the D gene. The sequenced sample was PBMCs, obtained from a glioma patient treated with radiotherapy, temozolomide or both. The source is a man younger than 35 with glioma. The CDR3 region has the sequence CASSARGYSNQPQHF. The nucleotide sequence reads TGTGCCAGCAGCGCCAGGGGATATAGCAATCAGCCCCAGCATTTT.